A selection of T cell receptor beta chains follows, all from one sample in a study of blood T cell repertoires in COVID-19. Assay used: immunoSEQ multiplex PCR; TCRdb lists only in-frame clones, some missing. The data show around 210,000 clones, 70% to 90% seen once. The sample consisted of peripheral blood. The receptors come from a man in his fifties with COVID-19, enrolled during active disease. Each CDR3 is given with its conserved first and last residue. D genes are given only for firm matches. Only part of the rows carry a size: once, few, many, or a class if the clone is expanded.

abundance: few
v_gene: TRBV6-2/TRBV6-3
j_gene: TRBJ2-7
d_gene: TRBD2
CDR3aa: CASSYYVAGAEQYF
CDR3nt: TGTGCCAGCAGTTACTATGTGGCGGGAGCCGAGCAGTACTTC

abundance: NA
v_gene: TRBV9
j_gene: TRBJ2-3
d_gene: TRBD2
CDR3aa: CASSSPRTSGLVVSTDTQYF
CDR3nt: TGTGCCAGCAGCTCTCCCCGGACTAGCGGGTTGGTTGTGAGTACAGATACGCAGTATTTT

abundance: once
v_gene: TRBV14
j_gene: TRBJ1-2
d_gene: TRBD1
CDR3aa: CASSRGQGPSNYGYTF
CDR3nt: TGTGCCAGCAGCCGGGGACAGGGTCCATCTAACTATGGCTACACCTTC

abundance: NA
v_gene: TRBV6-1
j_gene: TRBJ2-7
d_gene: NA
CDR3aa: CASSEYGGGFVYEQYF
CDR3nt: TGTGCCAGCAGTGAATATGGGGGAGGATTTGTCTACGAGCAGTACTTC

abundance: NA
v_gene: TRBV27
j_gene: TRBJ1-6
d_gene: NA
CDR3aa: CASSEFVGGYVVSPLHF
CDR3nt: TGTGCCAGCAGTGAGTTTGTTGGAGGTTATGTTGTGTCACCCCTCCACTTT

abundance: NA
v_gene: TRBV6-2/TRBV6-3
j_gene: TRBJ2-5
d_gene: NA
CDR3aa: CASSYSEGVQETQYF
CDR3nt: TGTGCCAGCAGTTACTCCGAGGGGGTCCAAGAGACCCAGTACTTC

abundance: NA
v_gene: TRBV29-1
j_gene: TRBJ2-7
d_gene: TRBD2
CDR3aa: CSALGASGRYEQYF
CDR3nt: TGCAGCGCTTTGGGGGCTAGCGGGAGATACGAGCAGTACTTC

abundance: NA
v_gene: TRBV6-6
j_gene: TRBJ2-3
d_gene: TRBD2
CDR3aa: CASSHWGGSDTQYF
CDR3nt: TGTGCCAGCAGCCACTGGGGGGGTTCAGATACGCAGTATTTT

abundance: NA
v_gene: TRBV7-9
j_gene: TRBJ2-1
d_gene: TRBD2
CDR3aa: CASRLTSGRANEQFF
CDR3nt: TGTGCCAGCAGACTGACTAGCGGGAGGGCCAATGAGCAGTTCTTC

abundance: once
v_gene: TRBV4-1
j_gene: TRBJ2-7
d_gene: NA
CDR3aa: CASSHYQGTPYEQYF
CDR3nt: TGCGCCAGCAGCCATTACCAGGGAACCCCCTACGAGCAGTACTTC

abundance: NA
v_gene: TRBV5-4
j_gene: TRBJ2-5
d_gene: TRBD2
CDR3aa: CASSLVGGSQQETQYF
CDR3nt: TGTGCCAGCAGCTTGGTGGGAGGGAGCCAACAAGAGACCCAGTACTTC

abundance: NA
v_gene: TRBV10-3
j_gene: TRBJ2-7
d_gene: TRBD2
CDR3aa: CAISEPSVVAGGSLYYEQYF
CDR3nt: TGTGCCATCAGTGAGCCCAGCGTCGTAGCGGGGGGGTCCCTCTATTACGAGCAGTACTTC

abundance: NA
v_gene: TRBV6-2/TRBV6-3
j_gene: TRBJ1-5
d_gene: TRBD1
CDR3aa: CASSDRDRGVIGNQPQHF
CDR3nt: TGTGCCAGCAGTGACCGGGACAGGGGCGTTATTGGCAATCAGCCCCAGCATTTT

abundance: NA
v_gene: TRBV19
j_gene: TRBJ1-3
d_gene: NA
CDR3aa: CASSIVGQRNTIYF
CDR3nt: TGTGCCAGTAGTATAGTTGGCCAAAGAAACACCATATATTTT

abundance: NA
v_gene: TRBV7-2
j_gene: TRBJ2-3
d_gene: TRBD2
CDR3aa: CASSLALRLAGYTDTQYF
CDR3nt: TGTGCCAGCAGCTTAGCGCTGCGGCTAGCGGGGTACACAGATACGCAGTATTTT

abundance: NA
v_gene: TRBV20-1
j_gene: TRBJ2-1
d_gene: NA
CDR3aa: CSATGFNEQFF
CDR3nt: TGCAGTGCTACAGGATTCAATGAGCAGTTCTTC

abundance: NA
v_gene: TRBV29-1
j_gene: TRBJ1-6
d_gene: NA
CDR3aa: CSAPTGTNSPLHF
CDR3nt: TGCAGCGCCCCTACAGGGACTAATTCACCCCTCCACTTT